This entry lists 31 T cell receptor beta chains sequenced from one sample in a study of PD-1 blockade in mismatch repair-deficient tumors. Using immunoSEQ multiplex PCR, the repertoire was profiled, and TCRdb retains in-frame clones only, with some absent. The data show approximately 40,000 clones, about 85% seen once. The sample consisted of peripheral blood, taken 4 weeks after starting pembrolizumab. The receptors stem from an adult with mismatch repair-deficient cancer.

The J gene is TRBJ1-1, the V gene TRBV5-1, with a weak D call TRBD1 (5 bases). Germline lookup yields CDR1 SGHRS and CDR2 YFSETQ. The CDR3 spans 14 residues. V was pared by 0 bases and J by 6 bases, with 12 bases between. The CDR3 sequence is CASSLGGRVAEAFF. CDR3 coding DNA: TGCGCCAGCAGCTTGGGGGGACGAGTAGCTGAAGCTTTCTTT.

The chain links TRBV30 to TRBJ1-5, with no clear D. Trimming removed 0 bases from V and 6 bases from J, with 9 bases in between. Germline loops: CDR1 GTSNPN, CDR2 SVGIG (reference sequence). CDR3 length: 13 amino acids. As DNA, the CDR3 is TGTGCCTGGAGTGTAAGAGATGCTCAGCCCCAGCATTTT. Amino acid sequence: CAWSVRDAQPQHF. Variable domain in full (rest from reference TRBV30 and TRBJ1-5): SQTIHQWPATLVQPVGSPLSLECTVEGTSNPNLYWYRQAAGRGLQLLFYSVGIGQISSEVPQNLSASRPQDRQFILSSKKLLLSDSGFYLCAWSVRDAQPQHFGDGTRLSIL.

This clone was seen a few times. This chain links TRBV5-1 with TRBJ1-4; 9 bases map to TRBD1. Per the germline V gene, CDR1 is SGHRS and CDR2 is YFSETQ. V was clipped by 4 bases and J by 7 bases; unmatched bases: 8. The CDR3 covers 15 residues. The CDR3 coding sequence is TGCGCCAGCAGCCAGACCGGGACAGGGCGTGAAAAACTGTTTTTT. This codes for CASSQTGTGREKLFF.

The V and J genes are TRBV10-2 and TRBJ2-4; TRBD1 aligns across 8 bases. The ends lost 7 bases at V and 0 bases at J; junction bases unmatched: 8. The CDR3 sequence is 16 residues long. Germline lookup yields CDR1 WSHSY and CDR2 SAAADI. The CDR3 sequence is CASMPGTGIAKNIQYF. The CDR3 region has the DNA TGCGCCAGCATGCCCGGGACAGGAATAGCCAAAAACATTCAGTACTTC.

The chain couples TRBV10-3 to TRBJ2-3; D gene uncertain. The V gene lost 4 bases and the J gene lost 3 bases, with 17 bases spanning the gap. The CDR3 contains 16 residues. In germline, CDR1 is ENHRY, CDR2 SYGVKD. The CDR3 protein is CAISGPQAEATDTQYF. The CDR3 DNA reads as TGTGCCATCAGTGGTCCCCAGGCCGAAGCAACAGATACGCAGTATTTT.

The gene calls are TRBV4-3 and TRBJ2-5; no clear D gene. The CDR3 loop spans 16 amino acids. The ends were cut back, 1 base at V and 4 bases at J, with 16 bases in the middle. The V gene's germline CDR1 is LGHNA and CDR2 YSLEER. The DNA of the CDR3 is TGCGCCAGCAGCCAAGTCCTCGGTTCCAAAGGAGAGACCCAGTACTTC. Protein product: CASSQVLGSKGETQYF.

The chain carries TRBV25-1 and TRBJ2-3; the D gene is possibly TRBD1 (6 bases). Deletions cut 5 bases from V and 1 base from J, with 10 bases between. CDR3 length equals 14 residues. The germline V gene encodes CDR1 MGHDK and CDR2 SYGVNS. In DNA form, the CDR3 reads TGTGCCAGCAGTATGGACAGCGGCACAGATACGCAGTATTTT. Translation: CASSMDSGTDTQYF.

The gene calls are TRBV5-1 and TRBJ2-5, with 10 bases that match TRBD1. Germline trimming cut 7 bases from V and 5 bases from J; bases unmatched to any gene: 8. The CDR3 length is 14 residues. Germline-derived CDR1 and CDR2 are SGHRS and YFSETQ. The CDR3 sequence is CASEPGQGIETQYF. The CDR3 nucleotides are TGCGCCAGCGAACCGGGACAGGGGATCGAGACCCAGTACTTC. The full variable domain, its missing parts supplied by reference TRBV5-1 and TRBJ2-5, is KAGVTQTPRYLIKTRGQQVTLSCSPISGHRSVSWYQQTPGQGLQFLFEYFSETQRNKGNFPGRFSGRQFSNSRSEMNVSTLELGDSALYLCASEPGQGIETQYFGPGTRLLVL.

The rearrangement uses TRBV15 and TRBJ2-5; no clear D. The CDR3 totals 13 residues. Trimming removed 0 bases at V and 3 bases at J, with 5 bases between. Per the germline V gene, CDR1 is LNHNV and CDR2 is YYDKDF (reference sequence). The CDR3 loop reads CATSRDVEETQYF. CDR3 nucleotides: TGTGCCACCAGCAGAGATGTCGAAGAGACCCAGTACTTC.

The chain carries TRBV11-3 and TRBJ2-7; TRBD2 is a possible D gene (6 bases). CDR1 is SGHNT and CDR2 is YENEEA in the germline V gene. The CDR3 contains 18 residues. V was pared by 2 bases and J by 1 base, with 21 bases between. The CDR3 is CASSLSGRHGRLSYEQYF. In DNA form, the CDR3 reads TGTGCCAGCAGCTTATCCGGGCGGCACGGGAGATTGTCCTACGAGCAGTACTTC.

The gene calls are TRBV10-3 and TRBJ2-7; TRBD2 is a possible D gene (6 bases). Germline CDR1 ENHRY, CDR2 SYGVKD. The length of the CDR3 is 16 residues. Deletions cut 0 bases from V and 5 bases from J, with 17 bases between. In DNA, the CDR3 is TGTGCCATCAGTGAGTCTCAAACTAGCTACCTCGACGAGCAGTACTTC. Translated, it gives CAISESQTSYLDEQYF.

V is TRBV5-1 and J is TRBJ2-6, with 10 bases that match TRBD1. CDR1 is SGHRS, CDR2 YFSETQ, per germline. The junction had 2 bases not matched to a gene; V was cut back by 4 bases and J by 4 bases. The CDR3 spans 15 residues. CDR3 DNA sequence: TGCGCCAGCAGCGGGACAGGGGCAGGGGCCAACGTCCTGACTTTC. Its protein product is CASSGTGAGANVLTF. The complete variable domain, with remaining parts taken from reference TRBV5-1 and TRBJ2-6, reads KAGVTQTPRYLIKTRGQQVTLSCSPISGHRSVSWYQQTPGQGLQFLFEYFSETQRNKGNFPGRFSGRQFSNSRSEMNVSTLELGDSALYLCASSGTGAGANVLTFGAGSRLTVL.

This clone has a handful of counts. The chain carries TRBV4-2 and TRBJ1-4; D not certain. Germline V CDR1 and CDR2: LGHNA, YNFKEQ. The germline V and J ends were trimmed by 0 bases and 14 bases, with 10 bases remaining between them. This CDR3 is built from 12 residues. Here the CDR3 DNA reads TGTGCCAGCAGCCAAGAGATTGGAAGGCTGTTTTTT. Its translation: CASSQEIGRLFF.

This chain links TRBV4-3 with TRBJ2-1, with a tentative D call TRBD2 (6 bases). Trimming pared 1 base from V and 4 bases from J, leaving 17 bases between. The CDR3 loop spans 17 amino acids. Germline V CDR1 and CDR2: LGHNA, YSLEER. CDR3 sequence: CASSQGGGGKRYNEQFF. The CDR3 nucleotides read TGCGCCAGCAGCCAAGGGGGCGGAGGGAAGAGATACAATGAGCAGTTCTTC.

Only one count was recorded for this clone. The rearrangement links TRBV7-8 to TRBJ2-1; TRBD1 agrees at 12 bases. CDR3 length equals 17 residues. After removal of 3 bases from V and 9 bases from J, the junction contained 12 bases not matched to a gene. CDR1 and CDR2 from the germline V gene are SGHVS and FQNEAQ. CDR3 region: CASSLLGGQGAEGEQFF. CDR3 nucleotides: TGTGCCAGCAGCTTGTTGGGGGGACAGGGGGCTGAGGGTGAGCAGTTCTTC.

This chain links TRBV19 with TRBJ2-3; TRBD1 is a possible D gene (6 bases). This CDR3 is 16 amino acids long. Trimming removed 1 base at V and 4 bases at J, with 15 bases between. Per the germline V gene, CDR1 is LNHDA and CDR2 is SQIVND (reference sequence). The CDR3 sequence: CASSIAGRGDADTQYF. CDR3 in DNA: TGTGCCAGTAGTATAGCGGGCAGGGGAGACGCAGATACGCAGTATTTT.

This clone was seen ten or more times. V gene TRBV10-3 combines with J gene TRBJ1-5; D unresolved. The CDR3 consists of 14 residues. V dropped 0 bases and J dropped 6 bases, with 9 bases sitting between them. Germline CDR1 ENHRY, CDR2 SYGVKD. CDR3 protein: CAISESEEGQPQHF. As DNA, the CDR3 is TGTGCCATCAGTGAGTCCGAGGAAGGTCAGCCCCAGCATTTT.

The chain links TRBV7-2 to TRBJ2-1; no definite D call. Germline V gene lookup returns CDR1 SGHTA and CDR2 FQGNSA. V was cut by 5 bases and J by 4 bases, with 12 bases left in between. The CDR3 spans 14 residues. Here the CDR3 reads CASSLQHQYNEQFF. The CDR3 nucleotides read TGTGCCAGCAGCCTTCAGCATCAATACAATGAGCAGTTCTTC.

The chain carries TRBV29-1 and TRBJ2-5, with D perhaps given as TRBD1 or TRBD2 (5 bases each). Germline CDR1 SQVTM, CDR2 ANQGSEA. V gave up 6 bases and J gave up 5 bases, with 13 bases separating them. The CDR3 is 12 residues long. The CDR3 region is CSVGDVRETQYF. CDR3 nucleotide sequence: TGCAGCGTGGGGGACGTCCGGGAGACCCAGTACTTC.

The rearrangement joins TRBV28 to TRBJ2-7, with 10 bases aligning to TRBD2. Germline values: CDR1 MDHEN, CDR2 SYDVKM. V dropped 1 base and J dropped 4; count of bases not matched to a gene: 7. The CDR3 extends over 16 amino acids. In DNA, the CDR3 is TGTGCCAGCAGTTTATCCCCACTAGCGGGACTTTACGAGCAGTACTTC. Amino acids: CASSLSPLAGLYEQYF.

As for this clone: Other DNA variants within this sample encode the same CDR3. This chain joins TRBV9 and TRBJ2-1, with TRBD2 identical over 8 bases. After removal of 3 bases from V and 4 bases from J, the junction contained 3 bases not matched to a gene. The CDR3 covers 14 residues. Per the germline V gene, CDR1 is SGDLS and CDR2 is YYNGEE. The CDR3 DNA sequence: TGTGCCAGCAGCGCCCGGGAGGGTTACAATGAGCAGTTCTTC. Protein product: CASSAREGYNEQFF.

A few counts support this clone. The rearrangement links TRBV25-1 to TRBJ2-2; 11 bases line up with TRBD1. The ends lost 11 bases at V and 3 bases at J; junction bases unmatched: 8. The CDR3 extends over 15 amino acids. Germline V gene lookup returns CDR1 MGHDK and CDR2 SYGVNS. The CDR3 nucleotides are TGTGCCTCCAACTCGGGACAGGGGGACACCGGGGAGCTGTTTTTT. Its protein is CASNSGQGDTGELFF.

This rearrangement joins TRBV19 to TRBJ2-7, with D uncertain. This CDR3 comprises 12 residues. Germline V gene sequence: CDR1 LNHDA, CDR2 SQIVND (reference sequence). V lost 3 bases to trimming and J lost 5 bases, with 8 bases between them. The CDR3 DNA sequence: TGTGCCAGTAGTATGGGCGGCGACGAGCAGTACTTC. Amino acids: CASSMGGDEQYF.

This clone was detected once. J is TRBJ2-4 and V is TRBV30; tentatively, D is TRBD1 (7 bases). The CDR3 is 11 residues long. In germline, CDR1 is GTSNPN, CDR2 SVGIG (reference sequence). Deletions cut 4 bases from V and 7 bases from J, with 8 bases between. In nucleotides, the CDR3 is TGTGCCTGGACAGGGGGGAACATTCAGTACTTC. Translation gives CAWTGGNIQYF.

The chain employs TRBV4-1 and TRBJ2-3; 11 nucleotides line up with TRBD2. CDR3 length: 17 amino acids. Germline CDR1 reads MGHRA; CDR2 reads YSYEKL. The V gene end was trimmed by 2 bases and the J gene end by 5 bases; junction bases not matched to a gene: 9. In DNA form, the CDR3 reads TGCGCCAGCAGCCAACCCGACCTAGCGGGAGGTGGAGATACGCAGTATTTT. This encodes CASSQPDLAGGGDTQYF.

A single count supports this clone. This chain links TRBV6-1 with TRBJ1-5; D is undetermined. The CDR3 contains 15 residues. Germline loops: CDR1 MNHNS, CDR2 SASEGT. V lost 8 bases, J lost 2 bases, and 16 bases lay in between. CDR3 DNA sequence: TGTGCCAGCTGGTCAAACGACCGAGGCAATCAGCCCCAGCATTTT. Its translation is CASWSNDRGNQPQHF.

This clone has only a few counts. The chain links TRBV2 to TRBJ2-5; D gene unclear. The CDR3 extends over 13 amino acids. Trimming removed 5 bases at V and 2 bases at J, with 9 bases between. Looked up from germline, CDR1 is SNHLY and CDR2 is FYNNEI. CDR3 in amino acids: CASSHNSQETQYF. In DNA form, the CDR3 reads TGTGCCAGCAGTCATAACTCTCAAGAGACCCAGTACTTC.

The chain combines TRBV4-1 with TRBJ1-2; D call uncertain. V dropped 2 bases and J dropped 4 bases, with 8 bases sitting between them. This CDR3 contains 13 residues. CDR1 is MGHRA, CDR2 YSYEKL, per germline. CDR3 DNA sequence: TGCGCCAGCAGCCAATCGAGGTTCTATGGCTACACCTTC. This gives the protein CASSQSRFYGYTF.

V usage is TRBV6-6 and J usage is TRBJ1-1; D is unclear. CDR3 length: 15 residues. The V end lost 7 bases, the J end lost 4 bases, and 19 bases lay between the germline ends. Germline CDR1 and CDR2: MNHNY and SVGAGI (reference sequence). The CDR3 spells CASTLLPQSGTEAFF. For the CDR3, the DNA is TGTGCCAGCACCCTCCTCCCACAGTCGGGCACTGAAGCTTTCTTT.

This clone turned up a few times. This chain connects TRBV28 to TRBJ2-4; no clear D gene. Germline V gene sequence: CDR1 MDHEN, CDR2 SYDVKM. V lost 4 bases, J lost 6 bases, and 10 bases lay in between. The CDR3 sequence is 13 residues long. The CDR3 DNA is TGTGCCAGCAGTTATAGGACCCTAAACATTCAGTACTTC. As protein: CASSYRTLNIQYF.

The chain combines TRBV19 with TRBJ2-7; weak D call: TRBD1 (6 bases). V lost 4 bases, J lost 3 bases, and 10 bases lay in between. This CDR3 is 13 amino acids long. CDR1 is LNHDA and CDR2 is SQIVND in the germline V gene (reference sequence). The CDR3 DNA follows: TGTGCCAGTAGTAGGGACATTGGCTACGAGCAGTACTTC. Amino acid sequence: CASSRDIGYEQYF.